This entry lists 21 T cell receptor beta chains sequenced from one sample in a study of graft-versus-host responses after intestinal transplantation. Their recognized antigens are unknown. Method: immunoSEQ multiplex PCR; TCRdb's copy keeps in-frame clones and lacks some. The sample contains approximately 49,000 clones, approximately 95% of which appear only once. The sequencing used unstimulated CD8+ T cells sorted from spleen or lymph node cells, collected before transplant. These receptors were collected from a human donor who was the organ donor for an intestinal transplant.

J is TRBJ1-1 and V is TRBV18, with D perhaps matching TRBD1 (5 bases). CDR1 and CDR2 from the germline V gene are KGHSH and LQKENI. V lost 3 bases and J 7 bases, leaving 15 bases between the germline ends. The CDR3 consists of 14 residues. In nucleotides, the CDR3 is TGTGCCAGCTCACCTATGGGACTGGGCGTTGAAGCTTTCTTT. Translating it yields CASSPMGLGVEAFF.

The chain links TRBV7-9 to TRBJ2-5; D might be TRBD1 (6 bases). Trimming pared 4 bases from V and 1 base from J, leaving 16 bases between. This CDR3 is 16 amino acids long. Germline lookup yields CDR1 SEHNR and CDR2 FQNEAQ (reference sequence). The CDR3 bases are TGTGCCAGCAGCTCTAACAGACAGGAGATCCAAGAGACCCAGTACTTC. Amino acid sequence: CASSSNRQEIQETQYF. The full variable domain, its missing parts supplied by reference TRBV7-9 and TRBJ2-5, is DTGVSQNPRHKITKRGQNVTFRCDPISEHNRLYWYRQTLGQGPEFLTYFQNEAQLEKSRLLSDRFSAERPKGSFSTLEIQRTEQGDSAMYLCASSSNRQEIQETQYFGPGTRLLVL.

The gene calls are TRBV4-3 and TRBJ1-1, with 9 bases matching TRBD1. This CDR3 spans 15 amino acids. The V gene's germline CDR1 is LGHNA and CDR2 YSLEER. Losses at the gene ends were 4 bases for V and 4 bases for J; bases not matched to a gene: 7. The CDR3 nucleotides are TGCGCCAGCAGCCTGGGGGGACAGGGTGGCACTGAAGCTTTCTTT. Amino acids: CASSLGGQGGTEAFF.

The CDR3, as DNA: TGTGCCAGCAGCTTTGGACAGGGTCAGCCCCAGCATTTT. Encoded protein: CASSFGQGQPQHF. This chain connects TRBV5-6 to TRBJ1-5, with 8 bases lining up with TRBD1. The CDR3 covers 13 residues. Germline CDR1 reads SGHDT; CDR2 reads YYEEEE. V gave up 2 bases and J gave up 6 bases; unmatched junction bases: 1.

The chain uses TRBV4-1 and TRBJ2-2, with D perhaps TRBD2 (7 bases). Germline V gene data show CDR1 as MGHRA and CDR2 as YSYEKL. The CDR3 is 17 residues long. The germline V and J ends were trimmed by 2 bases and 3 bases, with 16 bases remaining between them. The CDR3 region has the DNA TGCGCCAGCAGCCAATCCCCCGTGGGGGGGCACACCGGGGAGCTGTTTTTT. This translates into CASSQSPVGGHTGELFF.

The chain joins TRBV2 to TRBJ1-6; 10 positions match TRBD1. Per germline, CDR1 SNHLY and CDR2 FYNNEI. This CDR3 comprises 13 residues. J was trimmed by 9 bases and V by 4 bases; bases with no gene match: 0. CDR3 residues: CASSGTGGSPLHF. In nucleotides, the CDR3 is TGTGCCAGCAGTGGGACAGGGGGTTCACCCCTCCACTTT.

The genes are TRBV5-4 and TRBJ1-4, with D hard to call. CDR1 and CDR2 (germline): SGHNT, YYREEE (reference sequence). This CDR3 is built from 14 residues. V gave up 4 bases and J gave up 6 bases, with 13 bases separating them. The CDR3 spells CASSALDGDEKLFF. The DNA for the CDR3 is TGTGCCAGCAGCGCGTTGGACGGAGATGAAAAACTGTTTTTT.

The chain's CDR3 is CASSLRGIYEQYF. DNA for the CDR3: TGTGCCAGCAGTTTGCGGGGGATCTACGAGCAGTACTTC. This rearrangement joins TRBV28 to TRBJ2-7; 7 bases align to TRBD2. This CDR3 comprises 13 residues. V lost 3 bases and J lost 3; bases outside the gene matches: 2. The V gene's germline CDR1 is MDHEN and CDR2 SYDVKM.

The V and J genes are TRBV11-2 and TRBJ2-7; maybe TRBD1 (6 bases). Germline values: CDR1 SGHAT, CDR2 FQNNGV. V lost 7 bases and J lost 2, with 12 bases in between. CDR3 length: 13 residues. CDR3 loop: CASNQRGTYEQYF. The CDR3 DNA is TGTGCCAGCAACCAAAGGGGGACCTACGAGCAGTACTTC.

The rearrangement links TRBV2 to TRBJ2-1, with 7 bases matching TRBD2. CDR1 is SNHLY and CDR2 is FYNNEI in the germline V gene. CDR3 size: 15 residues. With V trimmed by 3 bases and J by 6 bases, 8 bases remained unmatched. The CDR3 coding sequence is TGTGCCAGCAGTGATGGGGGGGGGACCGCCAATGAGCAGTTCTTC. Its translation: CASSDGGGTANEQFF.

The chain links TRBV13 to TRBJ2-2, with 14 bases lining up with TRBD2. The J segment lost 4 bases and the V segment lost 5 bases, leaving 6 bases of the junction unmatched. From germline, CDR1 is PRHDT and CDR2 FYEKMQ (reference sequence). CDR3 length: 17 residues. In DNA, the CDR3 is TGTGCCAGCAGCCAGGGACTAGCGGGGGCCTCCACCGGGGAGCTGTTTTTT. It yields the protein CASSQGLAGASTGELFF.

The chain carries TRBV2 and TRBJ1-3, with D possibly being TRBD1 (6 bases). Trimming removed 7 bases from V and 0 bases from J, with 16 bases in between. CDR3 length: 16 amino acids. Germline CDR1 SNHLY, CDR2 FYNNEI. CDR3: CASTRETGSSGNTIYF. CDR3 DNA sequence: TGTGCCAGCACTAGAGAAACAGGGAGCTCTGGAAACACCATATATTTT.

V usage is TRBV7-6 and J usage is TRBJ2-7; D unclear. This CDR3 has 10 residues. Germline V CDR1 and CDR2: SGHVS, FNYEAQ. Between the trimmed V and J ends, which lost 10 bases and 6 bases, there was a span of 10 bases. The CDR3 nucleotides are TGTGCCAAATTTCCAGGCGAGCAGTACTTC. Residues: CAKFPGEQYF.

The rearrangement uses TRBV28 and TRBJ2-7; TRBD1 matches 8 bases. Germline V gene lookup returns CDR1 MDHEN and CDR2 SYDVKM. After removal of 4 bases from V and 0 bases from J, the junction contained 11 bases not matched to a gene. The CDR3 length is 17 residues. CDR3 sequence: CASSSDREVLDSYEQYF. CDR3 nucleotide sequence: TGTGCCAGCAGTTCGGACAGGGAAGTTTTGGACTCCTACGAGCAGTACTTC.

The chain combines TRBV29-1 with TRBJ1-1; 7 bases are a match to TRBD1. The CDR3 has 13 amino acids. Germline V lookup: CDR1 SQVTM, CDR2 ANQGSEA. Trimming took 7 bases from V and 1 from J; bases not matched to a gene: 6. Written as DNA, the CDR3 is TGCAGCGCCGCAGGGGGGGGGAACACTGAAGCTTTCTTT. This codes for CSAAGGGNTEAFF.

This chain connects TRBV13 to TRBJ2-7; no reliable D call. Germline V gene data show CDR1 as PRHDT and CDR2 as FYEKMQ (reference sequence). Trimming left V 4 bases short and J 5 bases short, with 9 bases between. This CDR3 has 12 residues. Written as DNA, the CDR3 is TGTGCCAGCAGCTCGGACGCTCACGAGCAGTACTTC. Translation: CASSSDAHEQYF.

This clone was picked up one time. The rearrangement uses TRBV28 and TRBJ1-1; D call uncertain. Germline V lookup: CDR1 MDHEN, CDR2 SYDVKM. V shed 7 bases and J shed 5 bases, with 11 bases lying between them. There are 12 residues in the CDR3. The CDR3 coding sequence is TGTGCCAGCACCTCCGCTATGACTGAAGCTTTCTTT. As protein: CASTSAMTEAFF.

V usage is TRBV4-2 and J usage is TRBJ1-1, with D perhaps TRBD1 (5 bases). Germline loops: CDR1 LGHNA, CDR2 YNFKEQ. The V gene lost 3 bases and the J gene lost 1 base, with 6 bases spanning the gap. The CDR3 extends over 13 amino acids. The DNA of the CDR3 is TGTGCCAGCAGCCAGGGGGGGAACACTGAAGCTTTCTTT. Amino acid sequence: CASSQGGNTEAFF.

V is TRBV13 and J is TRBJ2-7, with D perhaps matching TRBD1 (5 bases). This CDR3 has 14 amino acids. Germline V gene sequence: CDR1 PRHDT, CDR2 FYEKMQ (reference sequence). Between the trimmed V and J ends, which lost 5 bases and 1 base, there was a span of 12 bases. The CDR3 spells CASSLDNFSYEQYF. The CDR3 bases are TGTGCCAGCAGCCTGGACAATTTTTCCTACGAGCAGTACTTC.

The gene calls are TRBV30 and TRBJ1-1; the D gene is possibly TRBD1 (5 bases). Trimming pared 0 bases from V and 3 bases from J, leaving 11 bases between. The germline V gene encodes CDR1 GTSNPN and CDR2 SVGIG (reference sequence). The CDR3 contains 14 residues. CDR3 bases: TGTGCCTGGAGTGTCCGGGACGGCTACACTGAAGCTTTCTTT. This codes for CAWSVRDGYTEAFF.

As DNA, the CDR3 is TGCGCCAGCAGCCAAGATGGGACAGGGGGCCTTCTTTGGGGCTACACCTTC. This gives the protein CASSQDGTGGLLWGYTF. The chain is built from TRBV4-1 and TRBJ1-2; 12 nucleotides line up with TRBD1. The trim removed 0 bases at V and 8 bases at J, leaving 10 bases unmatched. Germline V lookup: CDR1 MGHRA, CDR2 YSYEKL. The CDR3 covers 17 residues.